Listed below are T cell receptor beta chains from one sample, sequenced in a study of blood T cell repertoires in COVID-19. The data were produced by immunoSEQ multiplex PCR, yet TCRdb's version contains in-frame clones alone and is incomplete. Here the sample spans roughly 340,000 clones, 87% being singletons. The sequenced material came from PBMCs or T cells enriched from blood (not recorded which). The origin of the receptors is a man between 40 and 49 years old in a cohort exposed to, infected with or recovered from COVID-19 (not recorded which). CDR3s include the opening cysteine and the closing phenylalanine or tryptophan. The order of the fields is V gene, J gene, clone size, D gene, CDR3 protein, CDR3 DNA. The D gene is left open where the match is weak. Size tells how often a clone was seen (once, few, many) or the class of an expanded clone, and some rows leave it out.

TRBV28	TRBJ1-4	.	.	CASGGTGEKLFF	TGTGCCAGCGGAGGAACGGGTGAAAAACTGTTTTTT
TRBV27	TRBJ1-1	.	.	CASSLSGGGQMNTEAFF	TGTGCCAGCAGTTTATCAGGGGGTGGACAAATGAACACTGAAGCTTTCTTT
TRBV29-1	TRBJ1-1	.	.	CSPLYGSEAFF	TGCAGCCCCCTCTATGGGAGTGAAGCTTTCTTT
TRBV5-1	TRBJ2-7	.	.	CASSLGPGQTYEQYF	TGCGCCAGCAGCTTGGGTCCCGGACAGACCTACGAGCAGTACTTC
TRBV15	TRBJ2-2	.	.	CATSREEGRFTGELFF	TGTGCCACCAGCAGAGAGGAGGGCAGATTTACCGGGGAGCTGTTTTTT
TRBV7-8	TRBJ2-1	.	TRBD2	CASNPASSGNNEQFF	TGTGCCAGCAATCCGGCTTCTAGCGGTAACAATGAGCAGTTCTTC
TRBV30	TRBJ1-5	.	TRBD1	CAWKTGTGGGQPQHF	TGTGCCTGGAAAACCGGGACAGGGGGCGGGCAGCCCCAGCATTTT
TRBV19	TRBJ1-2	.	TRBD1	CASTHDRGSNYGYTF	TGTGCCAGTACCCACGACAGGGGGAGTAATTATGGCTACACCTTC
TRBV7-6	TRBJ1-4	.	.	CASSPRGGSTNEKLFF	TGTGCCAGCAGCCCCCGCGGGGGCTCAACTAATGAAAAACTGTTTTTT
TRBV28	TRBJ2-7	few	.	CASSFLKTSFPEQYF	TGTGCCAGCAGTTTCCTGAAAACTAGTTTTCCCGAGCAGTACTTC
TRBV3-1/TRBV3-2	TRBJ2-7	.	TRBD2	CASSPQLAGGNEQYF	TGTGCCAGCAGCCCCCAACTAGCGGGAGGCAACGAGCAGTACTTC
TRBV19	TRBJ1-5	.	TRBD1	CASSINFGQGGQPQHF	TGTGCCAGTAGTATAAATTTTGGACAGGGGGGACAGCCCCAGCATTTT
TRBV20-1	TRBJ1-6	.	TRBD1	CSASKTGVGFHSPLHF	TGCAGTGCTAGTAAGACAGGGGTGGGTTTTCATTCACCCCTCCACTTT